A single sample gave rise to the 27 T cell receptor beta chains below, sequenced in a study of Graves' ophthalmopathy and Graves' hyperthyroidism. The sequenced template was RNA, covering the TCR beta CDR3 region. First-round RT-PCR with HTBI primers preceded a second-round multiplex PCR. TCRdb analysed the multiplex PCR reads with MiXCR anew, one entry per CDR3 protein. The data contain about 160,000 distinct CDR3 sequences, 39% of them singletons. Input material: peripheral blood. The receptors were sampled from a man aged 25 to 40 with Graves' ophthalmopathy.

The gene calls are TRBV12-3 or TRBV12-4 and TRBJ1-2, with TRBD1 matching 9 bases. The CDR3 is made up of 13 amino acids. Trimming took 6 bases from V and 4 from J; bases not matched to a gene: 3. As DNA, the CDR3 is TGTGCCAGCAGGGGACAGGGAGTCTATGGCTACACCTTC. Protein product: CASRGQGVYGYTF.

This clonotype was detected many times. The chain is built from TRBV6-5 and TRBJ2-2; 7 bases line up with TRBD2. The J segment lost 5 bases and the V segment lost 0 bases, leaving 3 bases of the junction unmatched. The CDR3 covers 15 residues. Germline CDR1 MNHEY, CDR2 SVGAGI. The CDR3 region is CASSYSGGRTGELFF. In nucleotides, the CDR3 is TGTGCCAGCAGTTACTCGGGAGGGAGGACCGGGGAGCTGTTTTTT.

This chain uses TRBV4-3 with TRBJ2-6; D is uncertain. The germline V gene encodes CDR1 LGHNA and CDR2 YSLEER. V lost 0 bases and J 0 bases, leaving 12 bases between the germline ends. The CDR3 totals 18 residues. The CDR3 DNA reads as TGCGCCAGCAGCCAAGAACTATTCCTGTACTCTGGGGCCAACGTCCTGACTTTC. As protein: CASSQELFLYSGANVLTF.

The CDR3 region is CASSLWNSPLHF. The CDR3 coding sequence is TGTGCCAGCAGTTTGTGGAATTCACCCCTCCACTTT. The V call is TRBV28, the J call TRBJ1-6, with D unresolved. V dropped 3 bases and J dropped 7 bases, with 4 bases sitting between them. CDR1 and CDR2 (germline): MDHEN, SYDVKM. This CDR3 spans 12 amino acids.

This clonotype showed up many times. V and J are TRBV30 and TRBJ1-2; unclear D gene. Trimming took 6 bases from V and 6 from J, leaving 8 bases between them. The CDR3 has 10 residues. Looked up from germline, CDR1 is GTSNPN and CDR2 is SVGIG (reference sequence). The CDR3 DNA is TGTGCCTGTAAGGGAGATGGCTACACCTTC. Its protein product is CACKGDGYTF.

The chain combines TRBV12-3 or TRBV12-4 with TRBJ1-2; D ambiguous. Trimming stripped 6 bases from V and 5 bases from J, with 13 bases between. The CDR3 sequence is 13 residues long. The CDR3 sequence is CASSPNRGYGYTF. The CDR3 bases are TGTGCCAGCAGCCCCAACAGAGGTTATGGCTACACCTTC.

This clonotype was seen many times. The genes are TRBV12-3 or TRBV12-4 and TRBJ2-7; D uncertain. The CDR3 loop spans 13 amino acids. V lost 1 base, J lost 13 bases, and 17 bases lay in between. Here the CDR3 DNA reads TGTGCCAGCAGTTTAGGGTACCAGGCCAAGGGTTACTTC. Protein: CASSLGYQAKGYF.

Ten or more counts support this clonotype. V and J are TRBV6-2 or TRBV6-3 and TRBJ2-2; D gene ambiguous. CDR1 MNHEY and CDR2 SVGEGT come from the germline V gene. The CDR3 runs 14 residues. Trimming removed 1 base from V and 7 bases from J, with 10 bases in between. The CDR3 DNA sequence: TGTGCCAGCAGTTACTTCGAGAGAGGCGGGGAGCTGTTTTTT. Translated, it gives CASSYFERGGELFF.

There are many counts of this clonotype. The CDR3 region has the DNA TGCAGTGCTAGAGAACCCACTGGGTCCTGGAATTCACCCCTCCACTTT. This encodes CSAREPTGSWNSPLHF. This chain connects TRBV20-1 to TRBJ1-6, with no clear D. CDR1 and CDR2 (germline): DFQATT, SNEGSKA (reference sequence). V lost 0 bases, J lost 7 bases, and 16 bases lay in between. The CDR3 spans 16 residues.

The CDR3 DNA reads as TGTGCCAGCAGCACGAGCGGGGTGGTCTACGAGCAGTACTTC. Encoded protein: CASSTSGVVYEQYF. The J gene is TRBJ2-7, the V gene TRBV11-2; 7 nucleotides match TRBD2. The CDR3 has 14 amino acids. The germline CDR1 and CDR2 sequences are SGHAT and FQNNGV. Trimming at V came to 5 bases and at J to 3 bases, leaving 7 bases not matched to a gene.

The sample holds many counts of this clonotype. The chain uses TRBV6-5 and TRBJ1-6; 8 positions match TRBD1. The CDR3 is 14 amino acids. Germline V CDR1 and CDR2: MNHEY, SVGAGI. After removal of 6 bases from V and 7 bases from J, the junction contained 5 bases not matched to a gene. The CDR3 region is CASSGQGQNSPLHF. The CDR3 region has the DNA TGTGCCAGCAGCGGACAGGGCCAAAATTCACCCCTCCACTTT.

The gene calls are TRBV7-2 and TRBJ2-5; D uncertain. Germline V gene lookup returns CDR1 SGHTA and CDR2 FQGNSA. V was pared by 1 base and J by 1 base, with 7 bases between. This CDR3 spans 14 amino acids. The CDR3 DNA sequence: TGTGCCAGCAGCTTAGGCGCCACCCAAGAGACCCAGTACTTC. It translates to CASSLGATQETQYF.

This chain joins TRBV28 and TRBJ1-2; the D is unclear. CDR3 length: 12 amino acids. Between the trimmed V and J ends, which lost 3 bases and 7 bases, there was a span of 9 bases. CDR1 and CDR2 (germline): MDHEN, SYDVKM. The CDR3 coding sequence is TGTGCCAGCAGTTTCGGGGTTTCTGGCTACACCTTC. Translated: CASSFGVSGYTF.

The chain uses TRBV7-8 and TRBJ2-7; D gene ambiguous. The CDR3 has 15 residues. The V end was cut by 1 base, the J end by 3 bases, with 13 bases between. Germline-derived CDR1 and CDR2 are SGHVS and FQNEAQ. Here the CDR3 DNA reads TGTGCCAGCAGCTTAGAGTCGGCTACCCACTACGAGCAGTACTTC. Residues: CASSLESATHYEQYF.

This clonotype was seen ten or more times. The chain employs TRBV5-1 and TRBJ2-7; the D gene is possibly TRBD2 (5 bases). Looked up from germline, CDR1 is SGHRS and CDR2 is YFSETQ. Deletions cut 4 bases from V and 6 bases from J, with 14 bases between. The CDR3 loop spans 13 amino acids. The CDR3 DNA reads as TGCGCCAGCAGCCTACGTGAGGGAAGCGAGCAGTACTTC. Translating it yields CASSLREGSEQYF.

In its sample, this clonotype was seen many times. The chain links TRBV6-5 to TRBJ2-2; the D gene is possibly TRBD2 (6 bases). CDR1 and CDR2 (germline): MNHEY, SVGAGI. The CDR3 covers 15 residues. V was trimmed by 2 bases and J by 4 bases, leaving 11 bases between them. CDR3 sequence (DNA): TGTGCCAGCAGTTACACGGGAGATGGCACCGGGGAGCTGTTTTTT. It translates to CASSYTGDGTGELFF.

This clonotype was observed many times. The chain carries TRBV19 and TRBJ1-3; 7 bases are a match to TRBD1. Germline trimming cut 3 bases from V and 1 base from J; bases unmatched to any gene: 0. This CDR3 has 14 amino acids. Germline V gives CDR1 LNHDA, CDR2 SQIVND (reference sequence). DNA of the CDR3: TGTGCCAGTAGTATGACAGGGTCTGGAAACACCATATATTTT. It translates to CASSMTGSGNTIYF.

This clonotype has only a few counts. This chain connects TRBV28 to TRBJ1-6; tentatively, D is TRBD1 (6 bases). The V gene's germline CDR1 is MDHEN and CDR2 SYDVKM. Between the trimmed V and J ends, which lost 10 bases and 0 bases, there was a span of 13 bases. There are 15 residues in the CDR3. The CDR3 sequence: CATQGTRSYNSPLHF. CDR3 coding DNA: TGTGCCACACAGGGTACTCGCTCCTATAATTCACCCCTCCACTTT.

There are many counts of this clonotype. The chain recombines TRBV9 with TRBJ1-2; D is unresolved. V gave up 3 bases and J gave up 5 bases, with 23 bases separating them. The CDR3 totals 17 residues. Germline loops: CDR1 SGDLS, CDR2 YYNGEE. The CDR3 spells CASSDTPGKRNLYGYTF. CDR3 sequence (DNA): TGTGCCAGCAGCGACACCCCGGGGAAACGGAACCTTTATGGCTACACCTTC.

The chain has TRBV5-6 and TRBJ1-2, with D possibly matching TRBD1 (6 bases). V gave up 4 bases and J gave up 1 base, with 17 bases separating them. Germline CDR1 SGHDT, CDR2 YYEEEE. The CDR3 runs 16 residues. The CDR3 nucleotides read TGTGCCAGCAGCCAGCAGGGGTTTAGTGTTAACTATGGCTACACCTTC. It translates to CASSQQGFSVNYGYTF.

V and J are TRBV6-2 or TRBV6-3 and TRBJ2-7; D unclear. The V end lost 8 bases, the J end lost 6 bases, and 11 bases lay between the germline ends. The germline CDR1 and CDR2 sequences are MNHEY and SVGEGT. The length of the CDR3 is 11 residues. The CDR3 coding sequence is TGTGCCAGCGGTTTAACTGGCGAGCAGTACTTC. It yields the protein CASGLTGEQYF.

CDR3 residues: CATAHTSGNTGELFF. CDR3 nucleotides: TGTGCCACCGCTCACACTAGCGGGAACACCGGGGAGCTGTTTTTT. The chain combines TRBV24-1 with TRBJ2-2; 8 nucleotides line up with TRBD2. CDR1 is KGHDR and CDR2 is SFDVKD in the germline V gene. The CDR3 contains 15 residues. The J segment lost 1 base and the V segment lost 9 bases, leaving 6 bases of the junction unmatched.

The chain combines TRBV11-3 with TRBJ2-2; 12 bases fit TRBD2. Germline CDR1 SGHNT, CDR2 YENEEA. The CDR3 runs 20 residues. V gave up 1 base and J gave up 1 base; unmatched junction bases: 10. CDR3 loop: CASSLVTSGRRSKNTGELFF. The CDR3, as DNA: TGTGCCAGCAGCTTAGTAACTAGCGGGAGGAGATCTAAGAACACCGGGGAGCTGTTTTTT.

This clonotype has a count of ten or more. The J gene is TRBJ2-5, the V gene TRBV6-5; 10 positions match TRBD2. The CDR3 covers 15 residues. CDR1 and CDR2 from the germline V gene are MNHEY and SVGAGI. With 10 bases clipped from V and 5 bases from J, the junction kept 13 bases outside the gene matches. CDR3 in amino acids: CATRTLAGESETQYF. CDR3 sequence (DNA): TGTGCCACCCGAACTCTAGCGGGAGAATCCGAGACCCAGTACTTC.

This rearrangement joins TRBV2 to TRBJ1-1, with D unclear. This CDR3 contains 15 residues. Trimming shortened V by 6 bases and J by 5 bases, and 19 bases separated the two germline ends. Per germline, CDR1 SNHLY and CDR2 FYNNEI. CDR3 nucleotides: TGTGCCAGCAGCCCCGTTACGAGAGGAGGAACTGAAGCTTTCTTT. Its protein is CASSPVTRGGTEAFF.

V is TRBV28 and J is TRBJ2-7; possibly TRBD1 for D (5 bases). The V gene's germline CDR1 is MDHEN and CDR2 SYDVKM. With 6 bases removed from V and 5 bases from J, the gap between germline ends came to 17 bases. The CDR3 runs to 14 residues. This CDR3 reads CASSQQGSSNEQYF. In DNA, the CDR3 is TGTGCCAGCAGCCAGCAGGGCTCCTCAAACGAGCAGTACTTC.

Only a few counts were recorded for this clonotype. The CDR3 bases are TGCAGTGCTAGAGGCACCAGTTCCCCCGGTCAAGAGACCCAGTACTTC. It translates to CSARGTSSPGQETQYF. The chain links TRBV20-1 to TRBJ2-5; D remains unclear. In germline, CDR1 is DFQATT, CDR2 SNEGSKA (reference sequence). The CDR3 extends over 16 amino acids. Between the trimmed V and J ends, which lost 1 base and 2 bases, there was a span of 17 bases.